This TCR beta chain was recorded in a study of T cells after yellow fever vaccination. From the 5' RACE reads, TCRdb called clonotypes with MiXCR, one entry per CDR3 protein. The top ten hold approximately 15% of the sample, which has approximately 550,000 distinct CDR3 sequences, approximately 21% seen once. The TCR was taken from a man younger than 45 who received the YFV17D yellow fever vaccine. The sample in question was PBMCs, obtained 15 days after the yellow fever booster vaccination.

The CDR3 sequence: CASSILGPPYEQYF. The CDR3 nucleotides are TGTGCCAGCAGCATCCTAGGTCCCCCCTACGAGCAGTACTTC. The chain recombines TRBV11-2 with TRBJ2-7; D remains ambiguous. Germline values: CDR1 SGHAT, CDR2 FQNNGV. Trimming shortened V by 5 bases and J by 2 bases, and 13 bases separated the two germline ends. The CDR3 extends over 14 amino acids.